These 14 T cell receptor beta chains were sequenced from one sample in a study of blood T cells in healthy people across ages. It was with a sample-barcoded 5' primer and a J-beta primer mix that a second PCR of roughly 6 to 11 cycles was run. TCRdb re-analysed the 5' RACE reads in MiXCR, keeping a single row per CDR3 protein. Among more than 700,000 distinct CDR3 sequences listed, 35% to 50% were seen once. Sequenced sample: blood. Every receptor here comes from an elderly man in good health.

V and J are TRBV5-1 and TRBJ2-7; 8 bases align to TRBD1. The CDR3 has 13 residues. The germline CDR1 and CDR2 sequences are SGHRS and YFSETQ. The J segment lost 6 bases and the V segment lost 0 bases, leaving 2 bases of the junction unmatched. The DNA of the CDR3 is TGCGCCAGCAGCTTGGGCCAGGGGGCCGAGCAGTACTTC. This codes for CASSLGQGAEQYF.

This chain joins TRBV9 and TRBJ2-5; tentatively, D is TRBD2 (5 bases). V lost 0 bases and J lost 4, with 13 bases in between. This CDR3 contains 15 residues. Per the germline V gene, CDR1 is SGDLS and CDR2 is YYNGEE. The CDR3, as DNA: TGTGCCAGCAGCGTAGCACTTGGAGGTCGAGAGACCCAGTACTTC. It codes for CASSVALGGRETQYF.

This clonotype was detected once. The chain recombines TRBV20-1 with TRBJ1-3; the D gene is possibly TRBD1 (5 bases). CDR3 length equals 15 residues. CDR1 is DFQATT and CDR2 is SNEGSKA in the germline V gene (reference sequence). Trimming pared 0 bases from V and 6 bases from J, leaving 15 bases between. The CDR3 region is CSARDLLGGVNTIYF. The CDR3 nucleotides read TGCAGTGCTAGAGATCTCCTGGGGGGGGTAAACACCATATATTTT.

Only a few counts were recorded for this clonotype. At one boundary the junction diverges from the germline segment, which might be a read error. J is TRBJ2-1 and V is TRBV3-1; 10 bases fit TRBD2. The germline CDR1 and CDR2 sequences are LGHDT and YNNKEL (reference sequence). This CDR3 has 16 residues. The CDR3 DNA is TGTGCCAGCAGCCGGAACGGACTAGCGGCCTATAATGAGCAGTTCTTC. Translation gives CASSRNGLAAYNEQFF.

This clonotype was observed many times. The V and J genes are TRBV14 and TRBJ2-1; D gene unclear. This CDR3 is 12 amino acids long. The V gene's germline CDR1 is SGHDN and CDR2 FVKESK. V lost 4 bases and J lost 5, with 6 bases in between. CDR3 sequence (DNA): TGTGCCAGCAGCCCTACCCACAATGAGCAGTTCTTC. Protein sequence: CASSPTHNEQFF.

To note about this clonotype: A much larger clone is a single base away; this may be a read error. This rearrangement joins TRBV28 to TRBJ2-5, with 11 bases that match TRBD2. The CDR3 is made up of 15 amino acids. The germline V gene encodes CDR1 MDHEN and CDR2 SYDVKM. CDR3 loop: CASSRLAGNQGTQYF. The CDR3 DNA is TGTGCCAGCAGCCGACTAGCGGGGAACCAAGGGACCCAGTACTTC.

The chain employs TRBV29-1 and TRBJ2-7; 7 bases match TRBD1. There are 10 residues in the CDR3. V shed 5 bases, J shed 6 bases, and the junction held 1 base outside the gene matches. Looked up from germline, CDR1 is SQVTM and CDR2 is ANQGSEA. The CDR3 DNA reads TGCAGCGTTAGGGACAGCGAGCAGTACTTC. It encodes CSVRDSEQYF.

The V and J genes are TRBV2 and TRBJ1-1; tentative D call: TRBD1 (6 bases). The CDR3 is made up of 14 amino acids. Germline CDR1 reads SNHLY; CDR2 reads FYNNEI. V gave up 6 bases and J gave up 0 bases, with 11 bases separating them. CDR3 region: CASRTGTLNTEAFF. CDR3 nucleotide sequence: TGTGCCAGCAGAACCGGGACATTGAACACTGAAGCTTTCTTT.

This chain joins TRBV7-8 and TRBJ2-1, with D perhaps matching TRBD2 (6 bases). CDR1 is SGHVS and CDR2 is FQNEAQ in the germline V gene. The CDR3 has 15 amino acids. Trimming removed 2 bases from V and 8 bases from J, with 16 bases in between. The CDR3 sequence: CASSLREEVVDEQFF. For the CDR3, the DNA is TGTGCCAGCAGCTTAAGGGAGGAGGTAGTTGATGAGCAGTTCTTC.

This chain connects TRBV12-3 or TRBV12-4 to TRBJ2-3; D is ambiguous. The CDR3 has 14 residues. Trimming removed 3 bases from V and 1 base from J, with 8 bases in between. The CDR3: CASSFRLGTDTQYF. The CDR3 nucleotides are TGTGCCAGCAGTTTTAGATTGGGCACAGATACGCAGTATTTT.

This chain connects TRBV4-3 to TRBJ2-5, with D hard to call. The CDR3 runs 15 residues. CDR1 and CDR2 from the germline V gene are LGHNA and YSLEER. Trimming removed 3 bases from V and 5 bases from J, with 16 bases in between. This chain's CDR3 is CASSQQVGLGETQYF. The CDR3 coding sequence is TGCGCCAGCAGCCAGCAGGTTGGCCTAGGCGAGACCCAGTACTTC.

This clonotype showed up just a few times. The chain uses TRBV27 and TRBJ2-3; D tentatively reads TRBD1 or TRBD2 (5 bases each). The CDR3 totals 14 residues. Germline CDR1 reads MNHEY; CDR2 reads SMNVEV (reference sequence). The V end was cut by 5 bases, the J end by 0 bases, with 9 bases between. CDR3 protein: CASSRGLSTDTQYF. The CDR3 region has the DNA TGTGCCAGCAGTCGGGGCTTGAGCACAGATACGCAGTATTTT.

V gene TRBV5-1 combines with J gene TRBJ2-5; D may be TRBD1 (6 bases). TRBJ2-7 matches the DNA end more closely, so the J call is doubtful. Germline-derived CDR1 and CDR2 are SGHRS and YFSETQ. The length of the CDR3 is 16 residues. In DNA form, the CDR3 reads TGCGCCAGCAGGGATCTACAGGGAACCCCGTCCTACGAGCAGTACTTC. Encoded protein: CASRDLQGTPSYEQYF.

This chain uses TRBV4-2 with TRBJ2-7; no definite D call. The CDR3 consists of 13 residues. Per the germline V gene, CDR1 is LGHNA and CDR2 is YNFKEQ. The V end lost 0 bases, the J end lost 4 bases, and 7 bases lay between the germline ends. CDR3 nucleotide sequence: TGTGCCAGCAGCCAAGATCTCCCATACGAGCAGTACTTC. The encoded protein is CASSQDLPYEQYF.